This record looks at one TCR beta chain sequence and its context. This sample was taken from a study of shared clonotypes between healthy human individuals. The repertoire was sequenced with immunoSEQ multiplex PCR; TCRdb's copy has only in-frame clones and lacks some. Here the sample spans fewer than 1.6 million clones, about 98.5% being singletons. The germline gives CDR1 SNHLY, CDR2 FYNNEI. The CDR3 is 13 amino acids. The V end was cut by 7 bases, the J end by 5 bases, with 11 bases between. This chain joins TRBV2 and TRBJ2-2; TRBD1 or TRBD2 may be the D gene (5 bases each). Sequenced input: naive CD4+ T cells sorted from blood. Subset reported: CD45RA+ positively selected. The clonotype originates from a young man in good health. In DNA, the CDR3 is TGTGCCAGCACCGACGAGGGGACCGGGGAGCTGTTTTTT. Amino acids: CASTDEGTGELFF.